This TCR beta chain was sequenced during a study of cytomegalovirus exposure and HLA in healthy donors (dated by TCRdb to about 2017). With regard to the full study: According to an earlier analysis of a few hundred of the donors, about 170 million T cells yielded roughly 100 million unique TCR beta sequences and 276 Gb of sequence data. Donor age, sex, ethnicity and CMV serostatus were compiled together with the repertoire data. A later genetic analysis took genome-wide SNP genotypes for 398 of the 666 donors and used that subset as a discovery cohort. A handful of DR-DQ haplotypes were handled as single units for association and clustering because linkage in the cohort was strong. An earlier analysis of 587 of the donors used high-throughput TCR beta sequencing to judge whether each TCR beta V gene segment behaved as functional or pseudogenic. A later analysis re-analyzed previously published TCR beta repertoires from 666 donors and added high-resolution HLA genotyping to study TCR occurrence patterns. Besides the first cohort of roughly 700 subjects, a separate validation cohort made up of 120 different subjects was used. Of the approximately 400 genotyped donors, about 84% fell in the genetic ancestry cluster associated with self-reported Caucasian donors. Typing coverage varied by locus: roughly 620-640 donors for A, B, C, DRB1 and DQB1; 522 for DQA1; 606 for DPA1; 400 to 480 for DPB1. All discovery cohort repertoires had been generated on a single sequencing platform. Among about 410 genotyped donors of the cohort, an average of roughly 230,000 unique TCR beta nucleotide sequences was sequenced per donor, of which about 19% were non-productive. The study aimed to test whether cataloging public T cell receptors could reveal signatures of past pathogen exposure. Class I and class II HLA loci were covered by the typing at four-digit resolution. Rather than drawing on any new phenotypic data, the later analysis identified candidate immune exposures from TCR beta sequences and the way those sequences occurred across donors. The T cell repertoires of 666 subjects were profiled by immunosequencing and related to cytomegalovirus serostatus. To predict cytomegalovirus infection status, the study brought together high-throughput TCR immunosequencing, statistical association of individual TCRs with disease status, and machine learning. Roughly 300 gigabases of sequencing data and around 87 million unique TCR sequences were included in an early release covering 550 to 800 HLA-typed donors.

What the research found in general, with its limitations: A group of highly shared sequence variants was considered likely to be a technical artifact of the sequencing pipeline. A later analysis found that HLA-associated TCR beta chains were more clonally expanded and had lower generation probabilities than equally common non-associated chains. According to a later analysis, TCR association rates differed among HLA loci, with DRB1 alleles showing the most associated TCRs and HLA-C alleles showing the fewest. According to a later analysis, most CMV-associated TCR beta chains appeared to be HLA-restricted, and the HLA associations seemed to be driven largely by CMV exposure. According to the authors, the approach could potentially be generalized to other disease states and immunological phenotypes. A few of the identified cytomegalovirus-associated TCR beta chains were confirmed in vitro to be specific for cytomegalovirus antigens. HLA typing was unavailable for some donors at each locus, so association tests used only the typed subset. In this cohort, only TCR beta chains were sequenced, and detectable features were limited by the absence of alpha or paired-chain data. The classifier was reported to diagnose cytomegalovirus status with high specificity and sensitivity in both the original cohort and the validation cohort. In a later analysis, more than 15,000 TCR beta sequences were associated with specific HLA alleles at a false discovery rate of 0.05. A further reported finding was that TCR beta sequences accurately predicted the HLA-A and HLA-B alleles for most subjects in the first cohort. Compared with the approximately 700-donor mean, donors in an Asian-associated ancestry cluster had fewer N-insertions in productive TCRs, according to a later genetic analysis. When HLA alleles, especially DR and DQ, strongly co-occurred, TCR associations were difficult to assign to individual alleles. Linkage disequilibrium might explain the correlated functional status among segregating V segments, but an unknown experimental factor could not be ruled out. Roughly uniform sequencing depth across donors was assumed in presence/absence analyses, although this assumption may not hold. For the cohort, immune exposure information was limited to CMV serostatus. In an earlier analysis of around 500 of the donors, most TCR beta V segments appeared in productive rearrangements about 90% or about 30% of the time, broadly matching IMGT annotations. In a later analysis, several top co-occurrence clusters were reported to appear linked to parvovirus B19, influenza, CMV and Epstein-Barr virus. The study listed approximately 160 TCR beta chains as associated with cytomegalovirus. Most TCR sequences were observed very rarely across donors, whereas some public TCRs were present in many individuals. Because the 87-base-pair reads could not distinguish some IMGT-functional V segments, including TRBV6-2 and TRBV6-3, those segments were excluded. The earlier analysis of 450 to 700 of the donors excluded approximately 15 rarely observed V segments, including chromosome 9 orphons, because counts were too low. V-gene and J-gene trimming of TCR beta chains was associated with a missense DCLRE1C variant in a later genetic analysis, and the association was replicated in an independent cohort.

The cohort comprised 666 healthy bone marrow donors. All cohort members were sampled while nominally healthy, although unrecorded immune exposures were likely present. The donor tested CMV seropositive and was one of the 289 seropositive cohort members. A peripheral blood sample was collected from each donor, and TCR beta sequencing was performed on peripheral blood mononuclear cells. Genomic DNA extraction from the blood cell samples was performed with the Qiagen DNeasy Blood Extraction Kit. Library prep was done by the immunoSEQ multiplex PCR assay. A mixture of 60 forward primers for TCR Vbeta segments and 13 reverse primers for TCR Jbeta segments was used in the multiplex PCR. The CDR3 region of rearranged TCR beta genes was amplified from genomic DNA with a multiplex PCR assay. Amplified TCR beta libraries were sequenced as 87-base-pair reads on the Illumina HiSeq System. The authors' analysis ran thus. A later analysis tallied about 77 million unique TCR beta chains across the 666 repertoires, and some 10 million of those chains were shared by two or more donors. A nearest-neighbor algorithm error-corrected the raw reads and collapsed the reads into unique sequences, merging closely related sequences to remove PCR and sequencing errors. To assign V, D and J gene segments, CDR3 sequences were aligned to IMGT reference sequences. Each retained sequence needed at least a six-nucleotide match to both a V gene segment and a J gene segment. Rearrangements were called productive when the CDR3 lacked stop codons and stayed in frame with V and J; all others were non-productive. Following IMGT convention, CDR3 was defined as the stretch from the second conserved V-encoded cysteine to the conserved J-encoded phenylalanine. In an earlier analysis of 587 of the donors, sequences lacking an unambiguous match to a single V gene segment were excluded. In an earlier analysis of some 590 of the donors, a V segment was called functional when productive rearrangements were above 56.7%, and segregating when the standard deviation between donors exceeded 5%. A statistical classification framework was developed to diagnose cytomegalovirus status using the catalog of TCR beta chain sequences. V and J gene assignment, in a later analysis, came from comparing TCR nucleotide sequences with IMGT/GENE-DB human TR gene sequences. A later analysis assigned CDR3 sequences and most-parsimonious VDJ recombination scenarios with the TCRdist pipeline. In a later analysis, each TCR beta chain was defined by its CDR3 amino acid sequence together with its V-gene family, and reads without a unique V-gene family were excluded. In a later analysis, 450 to 600 highly shared, low-generation-probability nucleotide sequences were removed to address suspected cross-contamination and a sequencing artifact. A later analysis calculated a clonal expansion index for each public chain from normalized within-repertoire ranks of inferred template counts. Generation probabilities in a later analysis came from a VDJ recombination model fitted to out-of-frame rearrangements, and those results were checked against IGoR. A later analysis scored TCR-TCR, TCR-HLA and TCR-CMV co-occurrence with hypergeometric tests, applying a repertoire-size bias correction to TCR pairs. A later analysis estimated false discovery rates by permuting HLA or CMV assignments 20 times. In a later analysis, co-occurring TCRs were grouped with DBSCAN, and TCRdist sequence similarity was added when clustering was performed within HLA-allele-positive subsets. For co-occurrence clustering, repertoires with fewer than 30,000 or more than 120,000 public chains were excluded, along with five repertoires with anomalous nucleotide sharing. TCRdb obtained this table from immuneACCESS and retained in-frame rearrangements with V and J assigned. These tables miss some clones; where compared with another copy, unresolved V genes account for less than half of the shortfall, and the remainder is unexplained. V, J and clone size derive from that table, while D and trimming were established from the DNA sequence. This sample is represented by 120,000 or so clones; roughly 72% of them were singletons. Approximately 3.8% of the sample is in the top ten clones.

The table lists this clone with a few counts. Its antigen is not yet known. No qualities accompany the bases; no much larger clone lies one base away. The junction shows trimming of 4 bases on V and 1 base on J, plus 8 bases between the germline ends. The CDR3 spans 14 residues, from the cysteine through the phenylalanine. The kept DNA is CDR3 alone, 42 bases in frame from the first base. CDR1 SGHRS and CDR2 YFSETQ were looked up in the germline V gene. The V and J genes are TRBV5-1 and TRBJ2-2; the D gene identity is not certain. This receptor was obtained from a man in his forties in good health and CMV-seropositive. The source material was PBMCs. At the DNA level, the sequence is TGCGCCAGCAGCCCCCCAGGGAACACCGGGGAGCTGTTTTTT. Its translation is CASSPPGNTGELFF.